These 26 T cell receptor beta chains were all obtained from the same sample, sequenced in a study of T-cell reconstitution after alpha-beta-depleted transplantation in children. Using unique molecular identifiers, the investigators prepared the TCRbeta library. One entry per CDR3 protein results from TCRdb running MiXCR on the PCR reads. Of approximately 590,000 distinct CDR3 sequences in the sample, over 9.5% are singletons; the top ten hold 3.5% to 5%. Sequenced material: PBMCs from the stem cell graft donor, taken from the stem cell graft. The receptors shown here come from a human donor who donated a stem cell graft to a child with acute myeloid leukemia.

The sample holds many counts of this clonotype. The chain uses TRBV7-3 and TRBJ2-1; possibly TRBD1 for D (7 bases). The CDR3 length is 15 residues. V shed 1 base and J shed 5 bases, with 12 bases lying between them. Germline assignment: CDR1 SGHTA and CDR2 FQGTGA. CDR3 loop: CASSLNRGLHNEQFF. In DNA, the CDR3 is TGTGCCAGCAGCTTAAACAGGGGACTCCACAATGAGCAGTTCTTC. The whole variable domain, remainder taken from reference TRBV7-3 and TRBJ2-1, is GAGVSQTPSNKVTEKGKYVELRCDPISGHTALYWYRQSLGQGPEFLIYFQGTGAADDSGLPNDRFFAVRPEGSVSTLKIQRTERGDSAVYLCASSLNRGLHNEQFFGPGTRLTVL.

V is TRBV4-2 and J is TRBJ2-3; unclear D gene. This CDR3 region has 15 residues. From germline, CDR1 is LGHNA and CDR2 YNFKEQ. The V end lost 3 bases, the J end lost 4 bases, and 14 bases lay between the germline ends. The CDR3 here is CASSQVLGGADTQYF. In nucleotides, the CDR3 is TGTGCCAGCAGCCAGGTTCTAGGCGGAGCAGATACGCAGTATTTT.

This clonotype was observed a few times. V usage is TRBV18 and J usage is TRBJ2-5, with unresolved D. V was cut by 1 base and J by 7 bases, with 10 bases left in between. Germline CDR1 KGHSH, CDR2 LQKENI. The CDR3 runs to 13 residues. In DNA form, the CDR3 reads TGTGCCAGCTCACCACAGAGTACGGGGACCCAGTACTTC. It yields the protein CASSPQSTGTQYF.

This clonotype occurred a few times. The chain has TRBV12-3 or TRBV12-4 and TRBJ2-4; tentative D call: TRBD1 (6 bases). This CDR3 spans 14 amino acids. Trimming stripped 8 bases from V and 6 bases from J, with 17 bases between. Written as DNA, the CDR3 is TGTGCCAGCCTTAGATCCCAGGGGACAAACATTCAGTACTTC. Translation gives CASLRSQGTNIQYF.

Only a few counts were recorded for this clonotype. The V gene is TRBV2, the J gene TRBJ2-3, with 7 bases matching TRBD1. This CDR3 region has 14 residues. Germline trimming cut 0 bases from V and 10 bases from J; bases unmatched to any gene: 7. Germline assignment: CDR1 SNHLY and CDR2 FYNNEI. The CDR3 loop reads CASSEALGQGAQYF. The CDR3 nucleotides are TGTGCCAGCAGTGAAGCCCTCGGGCAGGGGGCGCAGTATTTT. Full variable domain (outside the CDR3, taken from reference TRBV2 and TRBJ2-3): EPEVTQTPSHQVTQMGQEVILRCVPISNHLYFYWYRQILGQKVEFLVSFYNNEISEKSEIFDDQFSVERPDGSNFTLKIRSTKLEDSAMYFCASSEALGQGAQYFGPGTRLTVL.

In this sample, this clonotype turned up a few times. The rearrangement joins TRBV20-1 to TRBJ2-1; 11 bases align to TRBD2. The germline CDR1 and CDR2 sequences are DFQATT and SNEGSKA (reference sequence). This CDR3 region has 14 residues. V lost 5 bases to trimming and J lost 12 bases; unmatched junction nucleotides: 12. CDR3 bases: TGCAGTGCTTCTACTAGCGGGGGCAGTTCGGTGCAGTTCTTC. It translates to CSASTSGGSSVQFF.

This clonotype was seen many times. V is TRBV29-1 and J is TRBJ1-1, with 7 bases lining up with TRBD1. The J segment lost 6 bases and the V segment lost 4 bases, leaving 8 bases of the junction unmatched. Germline V lookup: CDR1 SQVTM, CDR2 ANQGSEA. The CDR3 extends over 13 amino acids. The CDR3 DNA sequence: TGCAGCGTTGTGGGACAGCTGGGCGCTGAAGCTTTCTTT. It codes for CSVVGQLGAEAFF. Looking up the rest from reference TRBV29-1 and TRBJ1-1 gives the full variable domain: SAVISQKPSRDICQRGTSLTIQCQVDSQVTMMFWYRQQPGQSLTLIATANQGSEATYESGFVIDKFPISRPNLTFSTLTVSNMSPEDSSIYLCSVVGQLGAEAFFGQGTRLTVV.

This clonotype was detected a few times. CDR3 coding DNA: TGCGCCAGCAGCCAGGAAAGACTAGCGGGAGGGCCGGGCAATGAGCAGTTCTTC. Translation gives CASSQERLAGGPGNEQFF. The J gene is TRBJ2-1, the V gene TRBV4-3, with TRBD2 matching 14 bases. The ends lost 3 bases at V and 6 bases at J; junction bases unmatched: 10. CDR1 is LGHNA, CDR2 YSLEER, per germline. The CDR3 totals 18 residues.

The chain uses TRBV5-1 and TRBJ2-2; 7 positions match TRBD1. Trimming at V came to 5 bases and at J to 2 bases, leaving 6 bases not matched to a gene. Germline assignment: CDR1 SGHRS and CDR2 YFSETQ. The CDR3 spans 15 residues. This CDR3 is CASRSGQPNTGELFF. For the CDR3, the DNA is TGCGCCAGCAGATCGGGACAGCCCAACACCGGGGAGCTGTTTTTT.

The chain carries TRBV5-6 and TRBJ2-1, with D possibly TRBD1 on 7 matching bases. Trimming removed 4 bases from V and 7 bases from J, with 12 bases in between. The germline gives CDR1 SGHDT, CDR2 YYEEEE. This CDR3 has 13 residues. The CDR3 sequence is CASSPQGRNEQFF. As DNA, the CDR3 is TGTGCCAGCAGCCCACAGGGGAGGAATGAGCAGTTCTTC.

This clonotype came up once. The gene calls are TRBV20-1 and TRBJ2-7; the D gene is possibly TRBD1 (5 bases). This CDR3 comprises 15 residues. Germline loops: CDR1 DFQATT, CDR2 SNEGSKA (reference sequence). V was trimmed by 6 bases and J by 3 bases, leaving 21 bases between them. The CDR3 reads CSAAPLTVKDYEQYF. CDR3 bases: TGCAGTGCCGCCCCCCTGACAGTAAAGGACTACGAGCAGTACTTC.

The table lists this clonotype with many counts. The chain carries TRBV29-1 and TRBJ2-5, with unresolved D. Trimming removed 6 bases from V and 5 bases from J, with 10 bases in between. CDR3 length: 11 residues. Germline lookup yields CDR1 SQVTM and CDR2 ANQGSEA. CDR3 coding DNA: TGCAGCGTGACCCTGCGGGAGACCCAGTACTTC. Its protein is CSVTLRETQYF.

This clonotype was observed a handful of times. The V and J genes are TRBV7-9 and TRBJ1-1; 8 bases map to TRBD1. Germline lookup yields CDR1 SEHNR and CDR2 FQNEAQ (reference sequence). The CDR3 spans 15 residues. The J segment lost 1 base and the V segment lost 1 base, leaving 2 bases of the junction unmatched. Written as DNA, the CDR3 is TGTGCCAGCAGCTTAGTGACAGGGGAGAACACTGAAGCTTTCTTT. It is translated as CASSLVTGENTEAFF.

The chain joins TRBV6-2 or TRBV6-3 to TRBJ2-3; 12 nucleotides agree with TRBD2. The CDR3 sequence is 19 residues long. Germline lookup yields CDR1 MNHEY and CDR2 SVGEGT. J lost 1 base, V lost 5 bases, and 13 bases had no gene match. Written as DNA, the CDR3 is TGTGCCAGCAGTCTGACCTTCGGGACTAGCGGGCGTCGCACAGATACGCAGTATTTT. It yields the protein CASSLTFGTSGRRTDTQYF.

The chain has TRBV7-2 and TRBJ2-7, with D possibly matching TRBD2 (5 bases). This CDR3 contains 12 residues. Trimming took 5 bases from V and 6 from J, leaving 11 bases between them. Germline V gene lookup returns CDR1 SGHTA and CDR2 FQGNSA. The CDR3 region has the DNA TGTGCCAGCAGCCGGCCGGGGTCCGAGCAGTACTTC. Translating it yields CASSRPGSEQYF.

The chain employs TRBV5-1 and TRBJ1-4; D is undetermined. This CDR3 region has 13 residues. CDR1 and CDR2 (germline): SGHRS, YFSETQ. V lost 1 base, J lost 8 bases, and 9 bases lay in between. The CDR3 spells CASSLQRAEKLFF. CDR3 coding DNA: TGCGCCAGCAGCTTGCAGAGGGCCGAAAAACTGTTTTTT.

This clonotype was recorded a few times. The chain recombines TRBV9 with TRBJ1-1; TRBD1 aligns across 7 bases. The V gene's germline CDR1 is SGDLS and CDR2 YYNGEE. Germline trimming cut 4 bases from V and 5 bases from J; bases unmatched to any gene: 8. The CDR3 is 14 amino acids. The CDR3 sequence: CASSFLGGGTEAFF. The DNA for the CDR3 is TGTGCCAGCAGCTTCCTAGGGGGCGGAACTGAAGCTTTCTTT.

This clonotype has just a few counts. This chain joins TRBV7-3 and TRBJ2-1; TRBD2 is a possible D gene (5 bases). Trimming pared 2 bases from V and 8 bases from J, leaving 16 bases between. Germline V gives CDR1 SGHTA, CDR2 FQGTGA. The CDR3 has 15 amino acids. As DNA, the CDR3 is TGTGCCAGCAGCTTACCCGGCAGAGGGATCGATGAGCAGTTCTTC. Amino acids: CASSLPGRGIDEQFF.

V usage is TRBV7-2 and J usage is TRBJ1-1; TRBD1 might be the D (6 bases). The germline V and J ends were trimmed by 3 bases and 0 bases, with 8 bases remaining between them. Germline CDR1 is SGHTA and CDR2 is FQGNSA. This CDR3 is built from 14 residues. In DNA, the CDR3 is TGTGCCAGCAGCTTCGGACAGATGAACACTGAAGCTTTCTTT. Its protein is CASSFGQMNTEAFF.

V and J are TRBV3-1 and TRBJ1-1; D perhaps matches TRBD1 (6 bases). Per the germline V gene, CDR1 is LGHDT and CDR2 is YNNKEL (reference sequence). Trimming removed 4 bases from V and 5 bases from J, with 17 bases in between. The CDR3 length is 15 residues. Written as DNA, the CDR3 is TGTGCCAGCAGCCCCAAGACGGGGAGGGGGACTGAAGCTTTCTTT. Translated, it gives CASSPKTGRGTEAFF.

This chain uses TRBV27 with TRBJ2-1, with 7 bases matching TRBD2. The CDR3 consists of 15 residues. Germline lookup yields CDR1 MNHEY and CDR2 SMNVEV (reference sequence). The J segment lost 7 bases and the V segment lost 6 bases, leaving 12 bases of the junction unmatched. The CDR3 protein is CASRGAGFGGNEQFF. In DNA form, the CDR3 reads TGTGCCAGCAGGGGAGCCGGGTTCGGGGGGAATGAGCAGTTCTTC.

The chain has TRBV25-1 and TRBJ2-2; D unclear. The CDR3 has 18 residues. Germline V gene sequence: CDR1 MGHDK, CDR2 SYGVNS. Trimming left V 2 bases short and J 2 bases short, with 18 bases between. The CDR3 DNA sequence: TGTGCCAGCAGTGAACCCGAAGTATTGTGGGGTAACACCGGGGAGCTGTTTTTT. This translates into CASSEPEVLWGNTGELFF.

At least ten counts were recorded for this clonotype. The chain uses TRBV5-1 and TRBJ2-1, with D unclear. Germline lookup yields CDR1 SGHRS and CDR2 YFSETQ. The CDR3 consists of 19 residues. V lost 0 bases, J lost 0 bases, and 19 bases lay in between. The DNA for the CDR3 is TGCGCCAGCAGCTTGGATCCGCGGCTAAGACAAGGCTCCTACAATGAGCAGTTCTTC. This codes for CASSLDPRLRQGSYNEQFF.

This clonotype occurred a few times. V and J are TRBV20-1 and TRBJ2-1; a possible D gene is TRBD2 (6 bases). The CDR3 loop spans 13 amino acids. Germline loops: CDR1 DFQATT, CDR2 SNEGSKA (reference sequence). Deletions cut 4 bases from V and 9 bases from J, with 16 bases between. DNA for the CDR3: TGCAGTGCTACCGGGAGAGGTCGTATTGAGCAGTTCTTC. Translating it yields CSATGRGRIEQFF.

The chain joins TRBV29-1 to TRBJ2-1; D is undetermined. Germline CDR1 reads SQVTM; CDR2 reads ANQGSEA. The V and J ends lost 8 bases and 0 bases respectively, with 14 bases between them. This CDR3 is built from 14 residues. This CDR3 reads CSLTKGSSYNEQFF. The CDR3 DNA reads TGCAGCTTGACCAAGGGTAGCTCCTACAATGAGCAGTTCTTC.

The chain recombines TRBV29-1 with TRBJ2-3; D is perhaps TRBD1 or TRBD2 (5 bases each). In germline, CDR1 is SQVTM, CDR2 ANQGSEA. This CDR3 comprises 13 residues. V gave up 4 bases and J gave up 5 bases, with 13 bases separating them. For the CDR3, the DNA is TGCAGCGTTGGGGGGACCAGCCGAGATACGCAGTATTTT. This gives the protein CSVGGTSRDTQYF.